This T cell receptor (beta chain) was sequenced during a study of CD8+ T cells in alopecia areata. Treatment indicated: oral pan-JAK inhibitor, 5-10 mg twice daily. RNA was isolated and reverse transcribed to cDNA, the sequencing template. Produced via immunoSEQ multiplex PCR; TCRdb's table is partial and in-frame only. This table has roughly 250,000 clones, around three fifths appearing once. V was pared by 3 bases and J by 6 bases, with 3 bases of the junction left unmatched. This CDR3 is built from 14 residues. In germline, CDR1 is SGHVS, CDR2 FNYEAQ. This sequence joins TRBV7-6 and TRBJ1-5; 9 bases are a match to TRBD1. Sequenced material: CD4+ T cells sorted from blood, taken around week 53, from a patient treated with tofacitinib. The sequence came from a human donor with alopecia areata. CDR3 DNA sequence: TGTGCCAGCAGCTTGACAGGGGGAGGTCAGCCCCAGCATTTT. Translating it yields CASSLTGGGQPQHF.